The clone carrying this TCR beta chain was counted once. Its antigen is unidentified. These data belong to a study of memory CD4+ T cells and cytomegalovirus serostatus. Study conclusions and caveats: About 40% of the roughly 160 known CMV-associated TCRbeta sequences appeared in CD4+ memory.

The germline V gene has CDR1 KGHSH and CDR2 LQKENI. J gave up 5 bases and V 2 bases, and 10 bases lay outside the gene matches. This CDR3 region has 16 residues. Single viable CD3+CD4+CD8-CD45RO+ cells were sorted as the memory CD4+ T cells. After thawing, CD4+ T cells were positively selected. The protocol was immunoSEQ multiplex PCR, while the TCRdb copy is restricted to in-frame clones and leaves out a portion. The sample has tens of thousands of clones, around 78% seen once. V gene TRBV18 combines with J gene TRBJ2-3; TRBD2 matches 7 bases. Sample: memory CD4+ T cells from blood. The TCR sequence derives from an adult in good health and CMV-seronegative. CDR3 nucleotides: TGTGCCAGCTCACCAAGGGAGGGCCCTGGTATAGATACGCAGTATTTT. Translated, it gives CASSPREGPGIDTQYF.